The entry below gives a single T cell receptor (beta chain) sequence along with its context. The data were obtained in a study of blood T cell repertoires in COVID-19. The protocol was immunoSEQ multiplex PCR, while the TCRdb copy is restricted to in-frame clones and leaves out a portion. Among tens of thousands of clones listed, more than 75% were seen once. V was cut by 5 bases and J by 2 bases, with 12 bases left in between. Germline V CDR1 and CDR2: SEHNR, FQNEAQ (reference sequence). The CDR3 is made up of 14 amino acids. It was during active infection that Seattle patients were enrolled and then longitudinally followed.

Material: peripheral blood. This chain connects TRBV7-9 to TRBJ2-5, with a tentative D call TRBD2 (5 bases). The sequence came from a woman aged 55-70 years with COVID-19, enrolled during active disease. This chain's CDR3 is CASSALASQETQYF. The DNA for the CDR3 is TGTGCCAGCAGCGCGTTAGCGTCTCAAGAGACCCAGTACTTC.